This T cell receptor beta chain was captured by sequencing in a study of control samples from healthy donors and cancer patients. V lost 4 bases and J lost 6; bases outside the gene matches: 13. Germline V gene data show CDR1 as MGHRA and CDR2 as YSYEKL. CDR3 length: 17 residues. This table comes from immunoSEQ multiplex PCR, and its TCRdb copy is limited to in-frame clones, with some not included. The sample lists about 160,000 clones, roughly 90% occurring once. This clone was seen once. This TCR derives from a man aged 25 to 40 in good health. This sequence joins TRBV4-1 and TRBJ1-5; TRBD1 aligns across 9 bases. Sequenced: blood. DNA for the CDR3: TGCGCCAGCAGCCCTACAGGGGGCGCAATTCGTGCTCAGCCCCAGCATTTT. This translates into CASSPTGGAIRAQPQHF.